The sequence of this TCR beta chain was determined in a study of blood T cell repertoires in COVID-19 (dated by TCRdb to 2019 to 2021). At the level of the whole study: Collaborator samples came from the United States, Italy and Spain and covered acute and convalescent phases of COVID-19. The material from the prospective study consisted of cDNA or gDNA derived from T cells, B-cell-depleted T cells, or PBMCs. Deeply sampled blood TCRbeta repertoires from subjects exposed to, actively infected with, or recovered from COVID-19 were included in the dataset. The repertoires were released in a freely available public database meant as a resource for research on the immune response to SARS-CoV-2. The samples were drawn from the first 160 participants of the ongoing ImmuneRACE study and from 1,254 subjects provided by 6 global collaborators. Sample metadata almost always included a de-identified subject ID, COVID-19 status, age in years and sex. Where available, HLA class I and class II types were taken from metadata supplied by the sample provider and were not determined by assay-based typing.

Whole blood was collected in K2EDTA tubes by collaborating institutions according to the institutions' own protocols. Collaborator samples were shipped for TCRbeta analysis as frozen whole blood, isolated PBMCs, or DNA extracted from either sample type. The study at large found these results: Clinical and demographic metadata were provided uncurated, with the amount varying by source and participant.

In regard to this clone: Its antigen is unknown. Base qualities were left out, and no much larger clone turns up one base away.

The immunoSEQ Assay, a bias-controlled multiplex PCR, was used to amplify TCRbeta CDR3 regions from genomic DNA. In the paper's pipeline: The number of nucleated cells in each sample was estimated by amplification of reference gene primers within the assay. Sequence reads were collapsed and filtered to measure the absolute abundance of every unique TCRbeta CDR3 rearrangement. For each sample, productive Simpson clonality was calculated as the square root of Simpson's diversity index over productive rearrangements. The table comes from immuneACCESS by way of TCRdb, which keeps in-frame sequences with V and J called. Part of the clones is missing from these tables; in studies checked, under half for an unresolved V gene and the rest for unknown reasons. V, J and clone size reflect that table, while D and trimming were determined from the DNA. The sample includes approximately 63,000 clones, with 86% observed a single time. The leading ten clones occupy 1.3% of the sample.

The receptor's source is a woman at least 80 years old with acute or convalescent COVID-19. Sequencing was done on a sample of peripheral blood.

The nucleotide sequence reads as follows: TGTGCCAGTAGTCGGCAGGGGTCGTCCAGGGACACTGAAGCTTTCTTT. It specifies CASSRQGSSRDTEAFF. The rearrangement combines TRBV19 with TRBJ1-1; TRBD1 is a weak D gene call, 6 bases matching. Trimming at the junction amounts to 5 bases on V and 3 bases on J, and the germline ends lie 19 bases apart. Taken from the germline V gene (reference sequence), the CDR1 and CDR2 loops are LNHDA and SQIVND. Inclusive of the bounding cysteine and phenylalanine, the CDR3 is 16 residues long. Of all the DNA, just the CDR3 is kept, 48 bases in frame from base 1. The reference TRBV19 and TRBJ1-1 proteins fill in what lies around the CDR3, so the full variable domain reads DGGITQSPKYLFRKEGQNVTLSCEQNLNHDAMYWYRQDPGQGLRLIYYSQIVNDFQKGDIAEGYSVSREKKESFPLTVTSAQKNPTAFYLCASSRQGSSRDTEAFFGQGTRLTVV.